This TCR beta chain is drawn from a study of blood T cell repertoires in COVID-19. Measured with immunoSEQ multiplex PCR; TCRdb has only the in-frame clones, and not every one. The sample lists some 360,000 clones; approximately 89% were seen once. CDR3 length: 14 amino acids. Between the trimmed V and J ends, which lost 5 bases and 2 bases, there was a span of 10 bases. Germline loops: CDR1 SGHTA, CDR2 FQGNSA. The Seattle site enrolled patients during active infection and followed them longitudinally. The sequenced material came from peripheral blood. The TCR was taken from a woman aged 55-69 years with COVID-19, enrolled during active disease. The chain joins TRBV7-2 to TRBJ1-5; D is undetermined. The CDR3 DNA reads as TGTGCCAGCAGCCTAACTCGTGGCAATCAGCCCCAGCATTTT. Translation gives CASSLTRGNQPQHF.